These 29 T cell receptor beta chains came from one sample sequenced in a study of early T cells in non-severe SARS-CoV-2 infection. TCRdb processed the 5' RACE reads anew with MiXCR; each CDR3 protein has one entry. The sample includes approximately 84,000 distinct CDR3 sequences, about 15% of them seen just once. The sample consisted of whole blood. The receptors originated from an adult who was a healthcare worker with PCR-confirmed SARS-CoV-2 infection or an uninfected control (not recorded which).

The V call is TRBV12-3 or TRBV12-4, the J call TRBJ1-2, with TRBD1 matching 7 bases. The CDR3 runs 12 residues. V lost 6 bases and J lost 13; bases outside the gene matches: 11. CDR3 nucleotides: TGTGCCAGCAGCTTGAGACAGGGCCGGGGCACCTTC. Its translation: CASSLRQGRGTF.

This clonotype was seen a handful of times. The V and J genes are TRBV28 and TRBJ2-2; perhaps TRBD2 as D (6 bases). Trimming stripped 10 bases from V and 4 bases from J, with 16 bases between. The germline V gene encodes CDR1 MDHEN and CDR2 SYDVKM. The CDR3 length is 14 residues. Here the CDR3 DNA reads TGTGCCACGAAAGCGGGTGGTTCCACCGGGGAGCTGTTTTTT. It encodes CATKAGGSTGELFF. The full variable domain, completed using reference TRBV28 and TRBJ2-2, is DVKVTQSSRYLVKRTGEKVFLECVQDMDHENMFWYRQDPGLGLRLIYFSYDVKMKEKGDIPEGYSVSREKKERFSLILESASTNQTSMYLCATKAGGSTGELFFGEGSRLTVL.

V is TRBV4-1 and J is TRBJ1-3; D unresolved. V was pared by 0 bases and J by 8 bases, with 11 bases between. The germline V gene encodes CDR1 MGHRA and CDR2 YSYEKL. CDR3 length: 14 amino acids. The CDR3 protein is CASSQDPPSDTIYF. CDR3 nucleotide sequence: TGCGCCAGCAGCCAAGATCCGCCCAGTGACACCATATATTTT.

The chain recombines TRBV20-1 with TRBJ2-7, with TRBD2 as a possible D gene (6 bases). The CDR3 contains 17 residues. Looked up from germline, CDR1 is DFQATT and CDR2 is SNEGSKA (reference sequence). Trimming removed 6 bases from V and 4 bases from J, with 28 bases in between. CDR3 amino acids: CSAREEPGLAPNYEQYF. The CDR3 nucleotides read TGCAGTGCCCGGGAAGAGCCGGGACTCGCCCCTAATTACGAGCAGTACTTC.

This clonotype was detected a few times. The chain combines TRBV27 with TRBJ2-7, with TRBD1 matching over 7 bases. Germline values: CDR1 MNHEY, CDR2 SMNVEV (reference sequence). The CDR3 is 14 residues long. Trimming took 5 bases from V and 6 from J; bases not matched to a gene: 10. CDR3 sequence: CASSTKLHRGEQYF. The DNA for the CDR3 is TGTGCCAGCAGTACCAAACTCCACAGGGGCGAGCAGTACTTC.

The V call is TRBV5-1, the J call TRBJ2-7, with 7 bases identical to TRBD1. With V trimmed by 7 bases and J by 6 bases, 10 bases remained unmatched. The CDR3 length is 13 residues. In germline, CDR1 is SGHRS, CDR2 YFSETQ. As DNA, the CDR3 is TGCGCCAGCTCCCGGACAGGCCTAATCGAGCAGTACTTC. It codes for CASSRTGLIEQYF.

V is TRBV7-2 and J is TRBJ2-1; a weak D match, TRBD2 (6 bases). The germline V gene has CDR1 SGHTA and CDR2 FQGNSA. Trimming shortened V by 1 base and J by 4 bases, and 11 bases separated the two germline ends. This CDR3 has 15 amino acids. Here the CDR3 DNA reads TGTGCCAGCAGCTTAGGTTTCGGGAGTTACAATGAGCAGTTCTTC. Its protein product is CASSLGFGSYNEQFF.

This clonotype was seen many times. This chain joins TRBV29-1 and TRBJ1-1; D is ambiguous. V was pared by 7 bases and J by 2 bases, with 17 bases between. Per germline, CDR1 SQVTM and CDR2 ANQGSEA. The CDR3 length is 14 residues. In DNA, the CDR3 is TGCAGCGCCATGGCCCCGAATGGAAACACTGAAGCTTTCTTT. Translated, it gives CSAMAPNGNTEAFF.

V usage is TRBV28 and J usage is TRBJ2-1, with D perhaps matching TRBD2 (5 bases). Trimming shortened V by 6 bases and J by 4 bases, and 16 bases separated the two germline ends. This CDR3 region has 15 residues. The V gene's germline CDR1 is MDHEN and CDR2 SYDVKM. The CDR3 is CASSPPGWEYNEQFF. Here the CDR3 DNA reads TGTGCCAGCAGCCCCCCCGGGTGGGAGTACAATGAGCAGTTCTTC. The variable domain in full, completed from reference TRBV28 and TRBJ2-1, reads DVKVTQSSRYLVKRTGEKVFLECVQDMDHENMFWYRQDPGLGLRLIYFSYDVKMKEKGDIPEGYSVSREKKERFSLILESASTNQTSMYLCASSPPGWEYNEQFFGPGTRLTVL.

This clonotype was picked up a small number of times. The rearrangement uses TRBV11-2 and TRBJ2-7; D may be TRBD1 (6 bases). The V end lost 5 bases, the J end lost 4 bases, and 18 bases lay between the germline ends. Germline CDR1 SGHAT, CDR2 FQNNGV. This CDR3 has 15 residues. CDR3 amino acids: CASSADGRGHYEQYF. DNA for the CDR3: TGTGCCAGCAGCGCGGACGGCAGGGGCCATTACGAGCAGTACTTC.

This clonotype was detected only a few times. This chain links TRBV5-1 with TRBJ2-3; D is possibly TRBD2 (6 bases). Trimming removed 9 bases at V and 2 bases at J, with 13 bases between. CDR3 length equals 13 residues. From germline, CDR1 is SGHRS and CDR2 YFSETQ. Written as DNA, the CDR3 is TGCGCCACCCAGCTAGCGCCCACAGATACGCAGTATTTT. Its translation: CATQLAPTDTQYF.

This chain links TRBV6-1 with TRBJ2-7, with 9 bases matching TRBD1. The germline V gene has CDR1 MNHNS and CDR2 SASEGT. With 8 bases clipped from V and 3 bases from J, the junction kept 8 bases outside the gene matches. The CDR3 has 14 amino acids. Here the CDR3 reads CASQFGTGIYEQYF. For the CDR3, the DNA is TGTGCCAGCCAGTTCGGGACAGGGATCTACGAGCAGTACTTC.

This clonotype was seen repeatedly, ten times or more. V usage is TRBV20-1 and J usage is TRBJ2-1, with 12 bases that match TRBD2. The CDR3 spans 15 residues. Losses at the gene ends were 1 base for V and 7 bases for J; bases not matched to a gene: 5. Germline-derived CDR1 and CDR2 are DFQATT and SNEGSKA (reference sequence). The CDR3 sequence: CSARGLAGAFNEQFF. The DNA for the CDR3 is TGCAGTGCTAGAGGACTAGCGGGAGCATTTAATGAGCAGTTCTTC.

The gene calls are TRBV20-1 and TRBJ2-7; D unresolved. The V gene's germline CDR1 is DFQATT and CDR2 SNEGSKA (reference sequence). The ends were cut back, 3 bases at V and 3 bases at J, with 6 bases in the middle. CDR3 size: 11 residues. CDR3 nucleotides: TGCAGTGCTAGCGGGTACTACGAGCAGTACTTC. Residues: CSASGYYEQYF.

This clonotype was counted ten times or more. The CDR3 DNA sequence: TGTGCCAGTAGTATCGGGACAGGTACCTACGAGCAGTACTTC. It specifies CASSIGTGTYEQYF. The chain links TRBV19 to TRBJ2-7; 8 bases match TRBD1. Trimming took 3 bases from V and 2 from J; bases not matched to a gene: 3. This CDR3 region has 14 residues. Germline V lookup: CDR1 LNHDA, CDR2 SQIVND (reference sequence).

V usage is TRBV2 and J usage is TRBJ1-6, with D possibly matching TRBD1 (5 bases). The V gene lost 8 bases and the J gene lost 7 bases, with 18 bases spanning the gap. Germline loops: CDR1 SNHLY, CDR2 FYNNEI. There are 15 residues in the CDR3. The CDR3 region is CASGQDSPRNSPLHF. The CDR3 nucleotides are TGTGCCAGCGGTCAAGACAGCCCCAGGAATTCACCCCTCCACTTT.

The chain links TRBV2 to TRBJ2-4; D remains ambiguous. The germline V gene encodes CDR1 SNHLY and CDR2 FYNNEI. The V end lost 1 base, the J end lost 3 bases, and 4 bases lay between the germline ends. The CDR3 totals 13 residues. Written as DNA, the CDR3 is TGTGCCAGCAGTGAAGGAGACAAAAACATTCAGTACTTC. Its protein product is CASSEGDKNIQYF.

Comments on this clonotype: A much larger clone sits a single nucleotide away, making a read error possible. The chain carries TRBV11-2 and TRBJ2-7; no firm D call. The CDR3 extends over 14 amino acids. The V gene's germline CDR1 is SGHAT and CDR2 FQNNGV. V gave up 3 bases and J gave up 4 bases, with 13 bases separating them. In nucleotides, the CDR3 is TGTGCCAGCAGCTTTATAGAGCCTGGGTACGAGCAGTACTTC. Residues: CASSFIEPGYEQYF. The whole variable domain, remainder taken from reference TRBV11-2 and TRBJ2-7, is EAGVAQSPRYKIIEKRQSVAFWCNPISGHATLYWYQQILGQGPKLLIQFQNNGVVDDSQLPKDRFSAERLKGVDSTLKIQPAKLEDSAVYLCASSFIEPGYEQYFGPGTRLTVT.

This clonotype was detected ten times or more. This sequence joins TRBV7-2 and TRBJ2-3; the D is unclear. Per the germline V gene, CDR1 is SGHTA and CDR2 is FQGNSA. The CDR3 contains 15 residues. With 3 bases removed from V and 5 bases from J, the gap between germline ends came to 15 bases. The CDR3 DNA follows: TGTGCCAGCAGCTTTGAACCCCACGGACGAGATACGCAGTATTTT. Translating gives CASSFEPHGRDTQYF.

This clonotype was recorded a few times. This chain connects TRBV7-6 to TRBJ2-7; possible D gene TRBD1, 6 bases. The V and J ends lost 5 bases and 0 bases respectively, with 14 bases between them. The CDR3 is made up of 15 amino acids. CDR1 SGHVS and CDR2 FNYEAQ come from the germline V gene. The DNA for the CDR3 is TGTGCCAGCAGCCAGGGGCCAGGCGTCTCCTACGAGCAGTACTTC. Translated: CASSQGPGVSYEQYF.

This clonotype has just a few counts. CDR3 residues: CASQDRAEQYF. CDR3 nucleotides: TGTGCCAGCCAGGACAGGGCCGAGCAGTACTTC. The genes are TRBV25-1 and TRBJ2-7; TRBD1 matches 8 bases. After removal of 8 bases from V and 6 bases from J, the junction contained 3 bases not matched to a gene. Germline CDR1 is MGHDK and CDR2 is SYGVNS. This CDR3 spans 11 amino acids.

This clonotype has just a few counts. The chain joins TRBV20-1 to TRBJ2-1; 14 positions agree with TRBD2. The V and J ends lost 0 bases and 8 bases, in that order; junction bases with no gene match: 3. CDR1 and CDR2 (germline): DFQATT, SNEGSKA (reference sequence). CDR3 length: 15 amino acids. The CDR3 spells CSARETSGRAHEQFF. The CDR3 DNA reads as TGCAGTGCTAGAGAGACTAGCGGGAGGGCCCATGAGCAGTTCTTC.

In the case of this clonotype: The CDR3 ends on some other residue instead of the conserved phenylalanine or tryptophan, so this is likely a read error. V gene TRBV19 combines with J gene TRBJ2-5; possible D gene TRBD1, 6 bases. The CDR3 has 13 amino acids. Deletions cut 5 bases from V and 4 bases from J, with 11 bases between. Germline assignment: CDR1 LNHDA and CDR2 SQIVND (reference sequence). CDR3 sequence reads: CASSAEDRETQYL. Written as DNA, the CDR3 is TGTGCCAGTAGTGCTGAGGACAGAGAGACCCAGTACCTC.

J is TRBJ2-7 and V is TRBV27; no firm D call. V lost 3 bases to trimming and J lost 0 bases, with 12 bases between them. Germline V gives CDR1 MNHEY, CDR2 SMNVEV (reference sequence). CDR3 length: 15 residues. In DNA form, the CDR3 reads TGTGCCAGCAGTTTGGGAAGCCCATTCTCCTACGAGCAGTACTTC. As protein: CASSLGSPFSYEQYF.

This clonotype was seen many times. This chain links TRBV5-6 with TRBJ2-7; a weak D match, TRBD2 (5 bases). Trimming cost V 1 base and J 7 bases, with 15 bases left between them. CDR3 size: 14 residues. CDR1 is SGHDT and CDR2 is YYEEEE in the germline V gene. CDR3 sequence: CASSLPGILAEQYF. CDR3 bases: TGTGCCAGCAGCTTGCCCGGGATTCTAGCTGAGCAGTACTTC.

V and J are TRBV5-1 and TRBJ2-1, with D possibly matching TRBD2 (6 bases). V lost 7 bases to trimming and J lost 10 bases, with 18 bases between them. Germline-derived CDR1 and CDR2 are SGHRS and YFSETQ. This CDR3 has 13 amino acids. The CDR3 DNA sequence: TGCGCCAGCGGCCCCGGAGGAGGGTACGAGCAGTTCTTC. This gives the protein CASGPGGGYEQFF.

The rearrangement uses TRBV6-2 or TRBV6-3 and TRBJ2-2; 7 nucleotides line up with TRBD1. Germline trimming cut 5 bases from V and 6 bases from J; bases unmatched to any gene: 9. Germline CDR1 and CDR2: MNHEY and SVGEGT. The CDR3 has 15 residues. Here the CDR3 DNA reads TGTGCCAGCAGTAAGGACAGGTTGAGGGCCGGGGAGCTGTTTTTT. Translation gives CASSKDRLRAGELFF.

This sequence joins TRBV27 and TRBJ1-5, with D possibly being TRBD1 (5 bases). The germline gives CDR1 MNHEY, CDR2 SMNVEV (reference sequence). The CDR3 contains 15 residues. The V end lost 5 bases, the J end lost 3 bases, and 14 bases lay between the germline ends. The CDR3 bases are TGTGCCAGCAGTAGGGGCGTGGGGCCCAATCAGCCCCAGCATTTT. Encoded protein: CASSRGVGPNQPQHF.

The V call is TRBV18, the J call TRBJ1-6, with D maybe TRBD1 (6 bases). This CDR3 spans 14 amino acids. The germline V gene has CDR1 KGHSH and CDR2 LQKENI. V was trimmed by 1 base and J by 10 bases, leaving 11 bases between them. The CDR3 sequence: CASSPRGLRSPLHF. The DNA for the CDR3 is TGTGCCAGCTCACCACGGGGGCTTCGGTCACCCCTCCACTTT.